This TCR beta chain was profiled in a study of T cells in localized non-small cell lung cancer. Study outcomes and limitations: The greatest T cell clonality was found in uninvolved adjacent lung (higher than in tumor). A single tumor region was sequenced, leaving heterogeneity possible. Adjacent lung tissue had a median about 50 of the top 100 clones found in the tumor.

The CDR3 runs 14 residues. Germline V gives CDR1 SGHRS, CDR2 YFSETQ. V lost 5 bases, J lost 3 bases, and 8 bases stayed unmatched. On this clone itself: Its antigen remains unidentified.

TCRdb's copy holds only in-frame clones and misses some; the assay was immunoSEQ multiplex PCR. Among roughly 36,000 clones listed, 70% to 80% were seen once. Specimen: PBMCs, collected before any cancer treatment. This rearrangement joins TRBV5-1 to TRBJ2-7; 7 bases align to TRBD1. The clonotype comes from a woman aged 35 to 69 with stage II squamous cell lung carcinoma. CDR3 in DNA: TGCGCCAGCAGAGTCCGGGACAGAGACTACGAGCAGTACTTC. Its translation: CASRVRDRDYEQYF.